This is a list of T cell receptor beta chains from one sample in a study of identical twins. TCRdb called the 5' RACE reads again in MiXCR, with one record for every CDR3 protein. This table has over 200,000 distinct CDR3 sequences, roughly a tenth appearing once. Specimen: memory T cells sorted from blood. All receptors come from a man aged 45 to 65 in good health. The CDR3 runs from the conserved cysteine through the conserved F or W. A D gene is named only where the DNA matches it firmly. Clone size is stated in some rows and not others, as once, few, many or a class when expanded.

j_call d_call v_call clone_size cdr3_nt cdr3_aa
TRBJ2-7 . TRBV20-1 . TGCAGTGCTAGGGCCACCTACGAGCAGTACTTC CSARATYEQYF
TRBJ2-3 TRBD1 TRBV27 many TGTGCCAGCAGTTGGGGGACAGACACAGATACGCAGTATTTT CASSWGTDTDTQYF
TRBJ2-5 TRBD1 TRBV7-7 many TGTGCCAGCAGCCCTACGAGACAGGGGGCAGGGACCCAGTACTTC CASSPTRQGAGTQYF
TRBJ2-3 TRBD2 TRBV27 few TGTGCCAGCAGTTTTTGTCTAGCGGGAGGGCGGGGCACAGATACGCAGTATTTT CASSFCLAGGRGTDTQYF
TRBJ2-3 TRBD2 TRBV30 . TGTGCCTGGAGTATAGGACTAGCGGTTTGGGCAGATACGCAGTATTTT CAWSIGLAVWADTQYF
TRBJ1-1 TRBD1 TRBV30 few TGTGCCTGGAACTCCGGGACAGGGGTTTGGGCTGAAGCTTTCTTT CAWNSGTGVWAEAFF
TRBJ2-2 . TRBV20-1 . TGCAGTGCTCGACAGACCTCGAACACCGGGGAGCTGTTTTTT CSARQTSNTGELFF
TRBJ2-1 TRBD1 TRBV7-8 many TGTGCCAGCAGCACCCGGGACAGGGTCGGCAATGAGCAGTTCTTC CASSTRDRVGNEQFF
TRBJ1-2 TRBD1 TRBV10-3 . TGTGCCATCGGATCGGGACAGGATTTTGGGAACTATGGCTACACCTTC CAIGSGQDFGNYGYTF
TRBJ1-2 TRBD1 TRBV7-2 few TGTGCCAGCAGCCGTGAACAGGGGACAAGCTACACCTTC CASSREQGTSYTF
TRBJ2-5 . TRBV20-1 many TGCAGTGCTAGAAAGGGACAAGAGACCCAGTACTTC CSARKGQETQYF
TRBJ2-1 . TRBV20-1 many TGCAGTGCCAGGCAAGGGCTCCCTTCCTACAATGAGCAGTTCTTC CSARQGLPSYNEQFF
TRBJ2-5 TRBD1 TRBV5-1 . TGCGCCAGCAGCGGTCCCGGGACAGCGGAGACCCAGTACTTC CASSGPGTAETQYF
TRBJ2-2 TRBD2 TRBV20-1 few TGCAGTGCTAGCCCTAGCGGGAGGGGGACCGGGGAGCTGTTTTTT CSASPSGRGTGELFF
TRBJ2-2 . TRBV19 many TGTGCCAGTACCCCACGGGGGTCGTCCGGGGAGCTGTTTTTT CASTPRGSSGELFF
TRBJ2-7 . TRBV6-1 many TGTGCCAGCAGTGAAGTCTGGGGGCACTACGAGCAGTACTTC CASSEVWGHYEQYF
TRBJ1-2 . TRBV7-8 . TGTGCCAGCAGCCGATTTCGGGACGGCGGTGGCTACACCTTC CASSRFRDGGGYTF
TRBJ2-1 . TRBV27 . TGTGCCAGCAGTCGGAGCATCGATGAGCAGTTCTTC CASSRSIDEQFF
TRBJ1-5 . TRBV20-1 many TGCAGTGCTAGAGTTGGAAACTTAAATAGCAATCAGCCCCAGCATTTT CSARVGNLNSNQPQHF
TRBJ1-1 . TRBV20-1 many TGCAGTGCTAGAGTCGTACAGGGCGGAGGAACTGAAGCTTTCTTT CSARVVQGGGTEAFF
TRBJ2-3 TRBD1 TRBV7-2 many TGTGCCAGCAGCTCAGGACAGGGGGACACAGATACGCAGTATTTT CASSSGQGDTDTQYF
TRBJ1-2 . TRBV15 few TGTGCCACCAGCGATGTACAAGACAGGCTTGGCGGCTATGGCTACACCTTC CATSDVQDRLGGYGYTF
TRBJ1-1 TRBD1 TRBV27 many TGTGCCAGCACCGGGACAGGAGTGAACACTGAAGCTTTCTTT CASTGTGVNTEAFF
TRBJ2-7 . TRBV6-2/TRBV6-3 few TGTGCCAGCACCCCGCGGACTTCCTACGAGCAGTACTTC CASTPRTSYEQYF
TRBJ1-2 TRBD1 TRBV6-5 . TGTGCCAGCAGTTACTTACAGGGGGCAGCTGGCTACACCTTC CASSYLQGAAGYTF
TRBJ2-1 TRBD2 TRBV24-1 many TGTGCCACCAGTGATCCCAGCGGGAGCTCCTACAATGAGCAGTTCTTC CATSDPSGSSYNEQFF
TRBJ1-3 . TRBV3-1 . TGTGCCAGCAGCCAAGATCCTCAGGGGTTAGTCGGAAACACCATATATTTT CASSQDPQGLVGNTIYF
TRBJ1-1 . TRBV10-3 . TGTGCCATCAGTGATGTCCCGGGGTTCACTGAAGCTTTCTTT CAISDVPGFTEAFF
TRBJ2-5 TRBD2 TRBV27 . TGTGCCAGCAGTCCCTTTCTAGCGGCCCAAGAGACCCAGTACTTC CASSPFLAAQETQYF
TRBJ2-7 . TRBV4-3 many TGCGCCAGCAGCCAAGATATACAAGACCAATTACGCGAGCAGTACTTC CASSQDIQDQLREQYF
TRBJ1-5 . TRBV12-3/TRBV12-4 . TGTGCCAGCAGTTTAATACAGCCGGAGCCCCAGCATTTT CASSLIQPEPQHF
TRBJ2-3 TRBD2 TRBV6-4 . TGTGCCAGCAGTGACTCAGTAGGTAGTATAGCGGGAGAGACCAGCACAGATACGCAGTATTTT CASSDSVGSIAGETSTDTQYF
TRBJ2-3 TRBD2 TRBV5-5 few TGTGCCAGCAGTCCTGGACTAGCGGGGTTAGATACGCAGTATTTT CASSPGLAGLDTQYF
TRBJ2-1 . TRBV10-2 . TGCGCCAGCAGGGTGGGGACGGGGGAAGGTCCCAATGAGCAGTTCTTC CASRVGTGEGPNEQFF
TRBJ2-3 TRBD1 TRBV29-1 many TGCAGCGTTCCTAGACAGGGTGCAGGAACGCAGTATTTT CSVPRQGAGTQYF
TRBJ2-1 TRBD1 TRBV29-1 . TGCAGCGTTGAAGCAGAGGGGGCGGCCTACAATGAGCAGTTCTTC CSVEAEGAAYNEQFF
TRBJ1-6 TRBD1 TRBV6-1 few TGTGCCAGCAGTGAAGCGAGGGGGCTTTCACCCCTCCACTTT CASSEARGLSPLHF
TRBJ2-3 . TRBV5-5 many TGTGCCAGCAGCTCCCCGGCAGATACGCAGTATTTT CASSSPADTQYF
TRBJ2-3 . TRBV18 . TGTGCCAGCTCACCACGGCCCGGGTTTACAGATACGCAGTATTTT CASSPRPGFTDTQYF